The T cell receptor beta chain under discussion was sequenced for a study of T-cell memory formation after mild COVID-19. This clonotype was detected ten times or more. Its specificity is unknown. From germline, CDR1 is SGHDT and CDR2 YYEEEE. The CDR3 consists of 12 residues. Trimming removed 2 bases from V and 2 bases from J, with 5 bases in between. Study observations and caveats: Clonal second-wave expansions that peaked on day 37 had unconfirmed SARS-CoV-2 specificity. Memory sampled before infection contained some responding clones, suggesting cross-reactive memory joined.

From 5'RACE with constant-segment primers came TCR alpha and TCR beta cDNA libraries that carried sample barcodes and UMIs. TCRdb itself ran the 5' RACE reads through MiXCR, one entry per CDR3 protein. The sample shows hundreds of thousands of distinct CDR3 sequences, roughly 13% of them seen only once. The V and J genes are TRBV5-6 and TRBJ2-7; D is undetermined. Sequencing was performed on PBMCs or a T cell subset sorted from them (not recorded which). This clonotype was obtained from a man between 18 and 29 years old who had mild COVID-19 (a few samples of this study predate the infection). Cell type and time point are not known. CDR3 nucleotide sequence: TGTGCCAGCAGCTTCATGACCTACGAGCAGTACTTC. This translates into CASSFMTYEQYF.